This TCR beta chain was obtained from a study of blood T cell dynamics during melanoma immunotherapy. About the study: Metastatic melanoma patients received first-line pembrolizumab or nivolumab plus ipilimumab. Broader study findings: PBMC repertoires of eventual disease-control patients split at W3 into clonality or diversity gains.

With V trimmed by 1 base and J by 1 base, 2 bases remained unmatched. The CDR3 length is 16 residues. Germline values: CDR1 SGHNT, CDR2 YENEEA. This sample's time point: week 3, after first cycle of checkpoint inhibitor. Sampling occurred pretreatment (T0) and at week 3 (W3), after cycle one of checkpoint blockade. Patients had no prior systemic cancer treatment, immunosuppressants or other active cancers. A note on this clone: The antigen is unknown.

Method: immunoSEQ multiplex PCR; TCRdb's copy keeps in-frame clones and lacks some. The sample has roughly 14,000 clones, around nine tenths seen once; the top ten hold around 8%. The input for sequencing was blood, taken from a patient treated with checkpoint blockade. This TCR was sampled from a human donor with melanoma. The J gene is TRBJ2-1, the V gene TRBV11-3; 9 bases are a match to TRBD1. CDR3 loop: CASSLAGTGSYNEQFF. CDR3 in DNA: TGTGCCAGCAGCTTAGCCGGGACAGGGTCCTACAATGAGCAGTTCTTC.